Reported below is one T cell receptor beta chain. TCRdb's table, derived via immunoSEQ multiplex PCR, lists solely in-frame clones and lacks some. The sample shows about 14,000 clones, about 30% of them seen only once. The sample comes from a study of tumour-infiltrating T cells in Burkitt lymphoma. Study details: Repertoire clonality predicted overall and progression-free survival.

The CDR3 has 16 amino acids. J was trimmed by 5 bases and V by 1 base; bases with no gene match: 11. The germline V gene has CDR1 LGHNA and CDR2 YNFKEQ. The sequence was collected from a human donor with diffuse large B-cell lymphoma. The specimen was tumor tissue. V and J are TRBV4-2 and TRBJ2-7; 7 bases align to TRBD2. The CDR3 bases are TGTGCCAGCAGCCAAGCCGGGGCGGCGGGAGCCCACGAGCAGTACTTC. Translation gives CASSQAGAAGAHEQYF.